This T cell receptor (beta chain) stems from a study of blood T cell repertoires in COVID-19. Study details: Nucleic acid was either cDNA or gDNA, and it came from T cells, B-cell-depleted T cells, or PBMCs.

Each recovered donor of Cohort 3 presented with two negative PCRs, clearance, or symptom resolution. Trimming stripped 1 base from V and 5 bases from J, with 17 bases between. Germline loops: CDR1 MNHEY, CDR2 SVGAGI. The CDR3 totals 16 residues. The table came from immunoSEQ multiplex PCR; TCRdb's copy has only in-frame clones and leaves some out. Of 200,000 to 250,000 clones listed, roughly 82% were seen once; the top ten hold over 2%. Sequenced: PBMCs or T cells enriched from blood (not recorded which). The rearrangement joins TRBV6-5 to TRBJ1-1; D may be TRBD1 (6 bases). This clonotype was obtained from a woman in her 50s who had recovered from COVID-19. CDR3 sequence reads: CASSYFRQVVGTEAFF. Written as DNA, the CDR3 is TGTGCCAGCAGTTACTTCAGACAGGTGGTTGGAACTGAAGCTTTCTTT.